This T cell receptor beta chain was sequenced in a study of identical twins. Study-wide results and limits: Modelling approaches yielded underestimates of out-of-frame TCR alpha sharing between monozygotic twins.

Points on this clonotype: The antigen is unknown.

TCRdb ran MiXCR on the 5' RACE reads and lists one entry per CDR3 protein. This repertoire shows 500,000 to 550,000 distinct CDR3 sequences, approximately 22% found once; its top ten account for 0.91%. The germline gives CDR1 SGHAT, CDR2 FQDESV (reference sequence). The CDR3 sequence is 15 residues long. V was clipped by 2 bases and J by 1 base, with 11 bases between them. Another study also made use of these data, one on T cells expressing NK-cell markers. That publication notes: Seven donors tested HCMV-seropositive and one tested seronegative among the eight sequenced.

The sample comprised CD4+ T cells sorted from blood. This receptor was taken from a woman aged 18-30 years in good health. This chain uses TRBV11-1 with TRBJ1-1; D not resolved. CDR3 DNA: TGTGCCAGCAGCTTACGTGATCAGTGGAACACTGAAGCTTTCTTT. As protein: CASSLRDQWNTEAFF.